This T cell receptor (beta chain) emerged from a study of cytomegalovirus exposure and HLA in healthy donors. CDR3 length equals 17 residues. After removal of 4 bases from V and 2 bases from J, the junction contained 7 bases not matched to a gene. Germline V gene data show CDR1 as LGHNA and CDR2 as YSLEER. PCR involved 60 Vbeta and 13 Jbeta primers. Authors' methods: In a later analysis, around 10 million of around 75 million unique beta chains occurred in at least two donors. The table came from immunoSEQ multiplex PCR; TCRdb's copy has only in-frame clones and leaves some out. That table gives V, J and clone size, and the DNA gave D and trimming. The sample has around 94,000 clones; 70% to 80% are singletons.

The sequencing input was PBMCs. This clonotype was obtained from a male donor in good health and CMV-seropositive. V gene TRBV4-3 combines with J gene TRBJ2-2; 10 positions match TRBD2. In DNA, the CDR3 is TGCGCCAGCAGCCCAACCGGGACTAGCGAAAACACCGGGGAGCTGTTTTTT. Its translation: CASSPTGTSENTGELFF.